This T cell receptor beta chain originates from a study of blood T cell repertoires in COVID-19. As for the study in general: Collection of acute and convalescent COVID-19 samples took place in the United States, Italy and Spain. T cells, B-cell-depleted T cells, or PBMCs supplied cDNA or gDNA.

The Seattle patients joined while their infection was active and were tracked longitudinally afterward. Under the authors' procedure: The assay estimated nucleated cells by amplifying reference gene primers. TCRdb's table, derived via immunoSEQ multiplex PCR, lists solely in-frame clones and lacks some. That table furnishes V, J and clone size, whereas the DNA furnished D and trimming. The sample lists over 70,000 clones; more than 70% were seen once. The sequence derives from a man aged 65 to 79 with COVID-19, enrolled during active disease. Input material: peripheral blood.

The chain's CDR3 is CASSMGTAEAFF. CDR3 bases: TGTGCCAGTAGTATGGGGACAGCTGAAGCTTTCTTT. The chain carries TRBV19 and TRBJ1-1, with 7 bases matching TRBD1. The CDR3 extends over 12 amino acids. V shed 3 bases, J shed 6 bases, and the junction held 1 base outside the gene matches. CDR1 is LNHDA, CDR2 SQIVND, per germline (reference sequence).